The entry that follows covers one T cell receptor (beta chain) sequence. The sample originates from a study of blood T cell repertoires in COVID-19. In the study overall: PBMCs, B-cell-depleted T cells, or T cells provided the cDNA or gDNA that made up the material.

Authors' processing steps: For nucleated cells, counts were estimated from reference gene primer amplification. Generated by immunoSEQ multiplex PCR, the TCRdb table keeps only in-frame clones and is missing some. V and J calls and clone size are those listed in that table; D and trimming were worked out from the DNA. This sample yields 150,000 to 200,000 clones, of which approximately 81% are seen a single time; about 3% belongs to the top ten. The germline V gene has CDR1 SGHDN and CDR2 FVKESK. This CDR3 region has 12 residues. V dropped 2 bases and J dropped 4 bases, with 5 bases sitting between them.

The clonotype comes from a human donor with acute or convalescent COVID-19. The donor label of this sample is uncertain. The sample taken for sequencing was peripheral blood. V is TRBV14 and J is TRBJ1-2; D call uncertain. The CDR3 spells CASSQLSYGYTF. CDR3 in DNA: TGTGCCAGCAGCCAACTATCCTATGGCTACACCTTC.